A single sample gave rise to the 29 T cell receptor beta chains below, sequenced in a study of T cell responses to AZD1222 COVID-19 vaccine. The data were produced by immunoSEQ multiplex PCR, yet TCRdb's version contains in-frame clones alone and is incomplete. Seen here are 120,000 or so clones, roughly 90% observed once, and the top ten hold roughly 1.5%. This material consisted of peripheral blood, taken on day 0 of AZD1222 vaccination. Source of these receptors: an adult in good health.

The chain joins TRBV24-1 to TRBJ2-7, with D unclear. V shed 6 bases and J shed 2 bases, with 13 bases lying between them. This CDR3 region has 14 residues. Germline CDR1 reads KGHDR; CDR2 reads SFDVKD. The CDR3 protein is CATSPGGITYEQYF. The DNA of the CDR3 is TGTGCCACCAGTCCCGGTGGCATCACCTACGAGCAGTACTTC.

The chain is built from TRBV2 and TRBJ2-3, with D unclear. Germline V CDR1 and CDR2: SNHLY, FYNNEI. V dropped 6 bases and J dropped 6 bases, with 10 bases sitting between them. This CDR3 contains 12 residues. CDR3 loop: CASSYTPDTQYF. As DNA, the CDR3 is TGTGCCAGCAGCTACACTCCGGATACGCAGTATTTT.

The genes are TRBV12-3 or TRBV12-4 and TRBJ1-5; D is uncertain. This CDR3 has 13 amino acids. V was cut by 4 bases and J by 0 bases, with 4 bases left in between. The CDR3 DNA is TGTGCCAGCAGTTGGCGTAGCAATCAGCCCCAGCATTTT. Its translation is CASSWRSNQPQHF.

This clone was seen more than once but under ten times. The chain links TRBV19 to TRBJ2-7; 13 bases are a match to TRBD2. This CDR3 has 18 residues. CDR1 is LNHDA and CDR2 is SQIVND in the germline V gene (reference sequence). The trim removed 4 bases at V and 2 bases at J, leaving 11 bases unmatched. The CDR3: CASSRGPGLAGMPYEQYF. CDR3 DNA sequence: TGTGCCAGTAGTAGGGGACCGGGACTAGCGGGAATGCCCTACGAGCAGTACTTC.

The chain links TRBV11-3 to TRBJ1-2, with D possibly matching TRBD1 (6 bases). The CDR3 loop spans 13 amino acids. Germline V CDR1 and CDR2: SGHNT, YENEEA. Trimming took 5 bases from V and 5 from J, leaving 12 bases between them. The CDR3 reads CASSGRGQYGYTF. The CDR3 DNA reads as TGTGCCAGCAGCGGCCGGGGGCAGTATGGCTACACCTTC.

The gene calls are TRBV7-2 and TRBJ2-7, with D unresolved. Per germline, CDR1 SGHTA and CDR2 FQGNSA. The CDR3 is made up of 15 amino acids. Trimming took off 2 bases at V and 7 bases at J, with 18 bases between the two ends. The CDR3 DNA follows: TGTGCCAGCAGCTTAATGCAGGCCCCAGTGGGGGAGCAGTACTTC. This gives the protein CASSLMQAPVGEQYF.

The V and J genes are TRBV7-9 and TRBJ2-1; D unclear. The length of the CDR3 is 16 residues. V was pared by 6 bases and J by 6 bases, with 21 bases between. CDR1 and CDR2 from the germline V gene are SEHNR and FQNEAQ (reference sequence). CDR3 region: CASRFQETRTRNEQFF. The CDR3 DNA reads TGTGCCAGCAGGTTCCAGGAGACAAGGACCCGCAATGAGCAGTTCTTC. The whole variable domain, remainder taken from reference TRBV7-9 and TRBJ2-1, is DTGVSQNPRHKITKRGQNVTFRCDPISEHNRLYWYRQTLGQGPEFLTYFQNEAQLEKSRLLSDRFSAERPKGSFSTLEIQRTEQGDSAMYLCASRFQETRTRNEQFFGPGTRLTVL.

This clone has just a few counts. The chain uses TRBV27 and TRBJ1-4; 10 bases are shared with TRBD1. J was trimmed by 3 bases and V by 6 bases; bases with no gene match: 13. Per germline, CDR1 MNHEY and CDR2 SMNVEV (reference sequence). This CDR3 is built from 18 residues. CDR3 in amino acids: CASSPQTGGSWANEKLFF. The CDR3 bases are TGTGCCAGCAGCCCCCAGACAGGGGGCTCGTGGGCTAATGAAAAACTGTTTTTT. The whole variable domain, filled in from reference TRBV27 and TRBJ1-4, reads EAQVTQNPRYLITVTGKKLTVTCSQNMNHEYMSWYRQDPGLGLRQIYYSMNVEVTDKGDVPEGYKVSRKEKRNFPLILESPSPNQTSLYFCASSPQTGGSWANEKLFFGSGTQLSVL.

V and J are TRBV19 and TRBJ2-7; 8 nucleotides agree with TRBD1. CDR1 and CDR2 (germline): LNHDA, SQIVND (reference sequence). This CDR3 region has 16 residues. The CDR3 nucleotides are TGTGGAGACCCGGGACAGGTTTATTTGAGCTCCTACGAGCAGTACTTC. Translating gives CGDPGQVYLSSYEQYF.

The rearrangement links TRBV7-8 to TRBJ2-1, with 8 bases identical to TRBD2. This CDR3 spans 14 amino acids. Germline V CDR1 and CDR2: SGHVS, FQNEAQ. The ends lost 0 bases at V and 6 bases at J; junction bases unmatched: 1. The CDR3 protein is CASSLASGSNEQFF. The CDR3 bases are TGTGCCAGCAGCTTAGCGAGCGGGAGCAATGAGCAGTTCTTC.

J is TRBJ2-1 and V is TRBV6-2 or TRBV6-3; no firm D call. This CDR3 is built from 13 residues. Trimming stripped 2 bases from V and 3 bases from J, with 5 bases between. Per the germline V gene, CDR1 is MNHEY and CDR2 is SVGEGT. The CDR3 protein is CASSYVDYNEQFF. DNA of the CDR3: TGTGCCAGCAGTTACGTGGACTACAATGAGCAGTTCTTC.

This rearrangement joins TRBV7-9 to TRBJ2-5; the D is unclear. The CDR3 has 13 amino acids. CDR1 is SEHNR, CDR2 FQNEAQ, per germline (reference sequence). Trimming pared 5 bases from V and 1 base from J, leaving 8 bases between. The CDR3 sequence: CASSLTPQETQYF. CDR3 in DNA: TGTGCCAGCAGCCTTACACCCCAAGAGACCCAGTACTTC.

This clone appeared a single time. V usage is TRBV11-2 and J usage is TRBJ2-7, with TRBD2 matching over 7 bases. CDR1 and CDR2 (germline): SGHAT, FQNNGV. The CDR3 length is 15 residues. With 0 bases clipped from V and 4 bases from J, the junction kept 6 bases outside the gene matches. The CDR3 protein is CASSLDPSGTYEQYF. The CDR3 DNA reads as TGTGCCAGCAGCTTAGATCCCAGCGGGACGTACGAGCAGTACTTC.

The chain combines TRBV18 with TRBJ2-7; unclear D gene. Germline V gives CDR1 KGHSH, CDR2 LQKENI. The ends were cut back, 0 bases at V and 4 bases at J, with 7 bases in the middle. The CDR3 totals 13 residues. The DNA of the CDR3 is TGTGCCAGCTCACCACCTTCAGATTACGAGCAGTACTTC. It codes for CASSPPSDYEQYF. Based on the CDR3 plus reference TRBV18 and TRBJ2-7, the full variable domain is NAGVMQNPRHLVRRRGQEARLRCSPMKGHSHVYWYRQLPEEGLKFMVYLQKENIIDESGMPKERFSAEFPKEGPSILRIQQVVRGDSAAYFCASSPPSDYEQYFGPGTRLTVT.

A few counts support this clone. The CDR3 is CASSWRLAGSYEQYF. The CDR3 coding sequence is TGTGCCAGCAGCTGGCGACTAGCGGGATCTTACGAGCAGTACTTC. The chain joins TRBV5-6 to TRBJ2-7; 11 bases are shared with TRBD2. This CDR3 has 15 amino acids. V lost 3 bases to trimming and J lost 4 bases; unmatched junction nucleotides: 6. Germline V gene lookup returns CDR1 SGHDT and CDR2 YYEEEE.

This rearrangement joins TRBV19 to TRBJ2-1; no definite D call. V was pared by 3 bases and J by 5 bases, with 11 bases between. Per the germline V gene, CDR1 is LNHDA and CDR2 is SQIVND (reference sequence). The length of the CDR3 is 14 residues. CDR3 DNA sequence: TGTGCCAGTAGTATGGTAGGCATGGACAATGAGCAGTTCTTC. Translating it yields CASSMVGMDNEQFF.

The chain's CDR3 is CASSLGVGKLFF. In nucleotides, the CDR3 is TGTGCCAGCAGCCTGGGGGTGGGAAAACTGTTTTTT. The chain combines TRBV7-9 with TRBJ1-4, with D tentatively TRBD1 (5 bases). Germline CDR1 reads SEHNR; CDR2 reads FQNEAQ (reference sequence). V gave up 5 bases and J gave up 10 bases, with 11 bases separating them. The CDR3 consists of 12 residues.

The J gene is TRBJ2-1, the V gene TRBV5-4; D unclear. Trimming left V 0 bases short and J 9 bases short, with 7 bases between. CDR1 is SGHNT, CDR2 YYREEE, per germline (reference sequence). CDR3 length equals 12 residues. The CDR3 here is CASSLGRAEQFF. The CDR3 DNA follows: TGTGCCAGCAGCTTGGGTCGGGCTGAGCAGTTCTTC. Combining the CDR3 with reference TRBV5-4 and TRBJ2-1 gives the whole variable domain ETGVTQSPTHLIKTRGQQVTLRCSSQSGHNTVSWYQQALGQGPQFIFQYYREEENGRGNFPPRFSGLQFPNYSSELNVNALELDDSALYLCASSLGRAEQFFGPGTRLTVL.

The chain joins TRBV6-5 to TRBJ1-5, with TRBD1 matching over 7 bases. In germline, CDR1 is MNHEY, CDR2 SVGAGI. The CDR3 is 14 residues long. Trimming at V came to 6 bases and at J to 4 bases, leaving 6 bases not matched to a gene. CDR3 protein: CASSRTGVNQPQHF. The CDR3 nucleotides are TGTGCCAGCAGCCGGACAGGAGTGAATCAGCCCCAGCATTTT.

This chain joins TRBV18 and TRBJ2-7; a possible D gene is TRBD2 (5 bases). CDR3 length: 14 residues. Between the trimmed V and J ends, which lost 5 bases and 2 bases, there was a span of 13 bases. Germline-derived CDR1 and CDR2 are KGHSH and LQKENI. The CDR3 DNA is TGTGCCAGCTCATCACTAGATCTAACCTACGAGCAGTACTTC. It encodes CASSSLDLTYEQYF. Supplemented by reference TRBV18 and TRBJ2-7, the full variable domain reads NAGVMQNPRHLVRRRGQEARLRCSPMKGHSHVYWYRQLPEEGLKFMVYLQKENIIDESGMPKERFSAEFPKEGPSILRIQQVVRGDSAAYFCASSSLDLTYEQYFGPGTRLTVT.

V and J are TRBV5-1 and TRBJ2-5, with D possibly matching TRBD2 (5 bases). Germline V lookup: CDR1 SGHRS, CDR2 YFSETQ. The CDR3 is 13 residues long. V shed 3 bases and J shed 5 bases, with 11 bases lying between them. CDR3: CASSSGLVETQYF. Here the CDR3 DNA reads TGCGCCAGCAGCTCCGGACTGGTGGAGACCCAGTACTTC.

This clone turned up a few times. V is TRBV10-3 and J is TRBJ2-1; 10 nucleotides line up with TRBD2. The CDR3 sequence is 16 residues long. Germline trimming cut 3 bases from V and 5 bases from J; bases unmatched to any gene: 7. Germline V gene data show CDR1 as ENHRY and CDR2 as SYGVKD. The CDR3 sequence: CAISELAGKGDNEQFF. The DNA for the CDR3 is TGTGCCATCAGTGAACTAGCGGGAAAGGGGGACAATGAGCAGTTCTTC.

The chain recombines TRBV30 with TRBJ1-1; TRBD1 matches at 7 bases. With 5 bases clipped from V and 11 bases from J, the junction kept 5 bases outside the gene matches. There are 10 residues in the CDR3. Looked up from germline, CDR1 is GTSNPN and CDR2 is SVGIG (reference sequence). CDR3 bases: TGTGCCTGGGGGACAGCAGAGGCTTTCTTT. As protein: CAWGTAEAFF.

This clone was counted a single time. This rearrangement joins TRBV5-5 to TRBJ2-2; D possibly corresponds to TRBD2 (5 bases). Germline-derived CDR1 and CDR2 are SGHKS and YYEKEE (reference sequence). V was shortened by 0 bases and J by 5 bases, with 11 bases between the two germline ends. The CDR3 is 15 residues long. CDR3 DNA: TGTGCCAGCAGCTTGGAACCCCGGAGGACCGGGGAGCTGTTTTTT. Translation: CASSLEPRRTGELFF.

V gene TRBV11-3 combines with J gene TRBJ2-1; 8 positions match TRBD1. The J segment lost 7 bases and the V segment lost 4 bases, leaving 6 bases of the junction unmatched. CDR3 length: 14 amino acids. Germline CDR1 reads SGHNT; CDR2 reads YENEEA. The CDR3 loop reads CASSSWTGRNEQFF. The CDR3 DNA reads TGTGCCAGCAGCTCGTGGACAGGGAGGAATGAGCAGTTCTTC.

The chain joins TRBV6-5 to TRBJ1-5; D ambiguous. The V end was cut by 6 bases, the J end by 3 bases, with 9 bases between. The CDR3 has 13 amino acids. The V gene's germline CDR1 is MNHEY and CDR2 SVGAGI. CDR3 residues: CASSPIVNQPQHF. In nucleotides, the CDR3 is TGTGCCAGCAGCCCGATAGTCAATCAGCCCCAGCATTTT.

The CDR3 protein is CASRYLAGRGGDTQYF. The CDR3 DNA follows: TGTGCCAGCAGATATTTAGCGGGACGGGGTGGGGATACGCAGTATTTT. The V gene is TRBV27, the J gene TRBJ2-3, with 8 bases matching TRBD2. Trimming took 6 bases from V and 6 from J; bases not matched to a gene: 14. Germline V gives CDR1 MNHEY, CDR2 SMNVEV (reference sequence). The CDR3 is made up of 16 amino acids.

The V call is TRBV9, the J call TRBJ2-1, with TRBD2 identical over 9 bases. The CDR3 has 15 residues. Germline loops: CDR1 SGDLS, CDR2 YYNGEE. V shed 4 bases, J shed 1 base, and the junction held 3 bases outside the gene matches. The CDR3 region is CASSLSGGSYNEQFF. The CDR3, as DNA: TGTGCCAGCAGCCTTAGCGGGGGATCCTACAATGAGCAGTTCTTC.

The V call is TRBV5-6, the J call TRBJ2-1; D is possibly TRBD1 (5 bases). V shed 5 bases and J shed 8 bases, with 11 bases lying between them. Germline V CDR1 and CDR2: SGHDT, YYEEEE. The CDR3 loop spans 12 amino acids. The CDR3 coding sequence is TGTGCCAGCAGTTCAGGGCGCGATGAGCAGTTCTTC. The encoded protein is CASSSGRDEQFF.